The 13 T cell receptor beta chains given below trace back to one sample, sequenced in a study of T cells after yellow fever vaccination. Each CDR3 protein gets one entry after TCRdb re-called the 5' RACE reads with MiXCR. The sample has about 110,000 distinct CDR3 sequences, roughly 8.9% seen once. Sequencing used CD8+ T cells sorted from PBMCs, obtained 45 days after the yellow fever booster vaccination. The source of these receptors is a man between 25 and 39 years old who received the YFV17D yellow fever vaccine.

To note about this clonotype: This may stem from a read error, because a much larger clone lies one nucleotide away. The gene calls are TRBV21-1 and TRBJ2-7; the D segment call TRBD1 is taken from the table without a DNA check. TRBV21-1 is given as a pseudogene. The CDR3 is made up of 14 amino acids. CDR3 amino acids: CACTRTRLTYEQYF. The CDR3 DNA sequence: TGTGCCTGCACCCGGACACGGTTAACCTACGAGCAGTACTTC.

The J gene is TRBJ2-6, the V gene TRBV28; D may be TRBD2 (5 bases). The V end was cut by 3 bases, the J end by 2 bases, with 14 bases between. The CDR3 loop spans 17 amino acids. From germline, CDR1 is MDHEN and CDR2 SYDVKM. The CDR3 region has the DNA TGTGCCAGCAGTTTTCCGCAGGACTGGACTGGGGCCAACGTCCTGACTTTC. Residues: CASSFPQDWTGANVLTF.

This clonotype was counted ten times or more. The chain carries TRBV5-1 and TRBJ2-7; D remains ambiguous. Germline assignment: CDR1 SGHRS and CDR2 YFSETQ. The length of the CDR3 is 12 residues. V lost 3 bases and J 3 bases, leaving 7 bases between the germline ends. The CDR3 nucleotides are TGCGCCAGCAGCTATACCAACTACGAGCAGTACTTC. Translated: CASSYTNYEQYF.

The chain recombines TRBV20-1 with TRBJ2-1, with TRBD2 matching over 11 bases. With V trimmed by 4 bases and J by 1 base, 12 bases remained unmatched. The CDR3 contains 18 residues. The germline V gene has CDR1 DFQATT and CDR2 SNEGSKA (reference sequence). The CDR3 region is CSATGSLAGGWSYNEQFF. CDR3 bases: TGCAGTGCTACAGGGTCCCTAGCGGGAGGTTGGTCCTACAATGAGCAGTTCTTC.

This clonotype has ten or more counts. The CDR3 sequence is CASSYGGREYNEQFF. CDR3 coding DNA: TGTGCCAGCAGTTATGGCGGGAGGGAGTACAATGAGCAGTTCTTC. V gene TRBV6-2 or TRBV6-3 combines with J gene TRBJ2-1; TRBD2 agrees at 9 bases. This CDR3 comprises 15 residues. Germline V CDR1 and CDR2: MNHEY, SVGEGT. V was clipped by 3 bases and J by 4 bases; unmatched bases: 4.

This clonotype has a handful of counts. The chain has TRBV6-5 and TRBJ2-1; D is ambiguous. Germline assignment: CDR1 MNHEY and CDR2 SVGAGI. The CDR3 sequence is 14 residues long. V lost 2 bases and J lost 6, with 11 bases in between. The CDR3 region is CASSYAGPPNEQFF. CDR3 in DNA: TGTGCCAGCAGTTACGCCGGGCCACCCAATGAGCAGTTCTTC.

The CDR3 protein is CASSPGTINEQFF. CDR3 coding DNA: TGTGCCAGCAGCCCCGGGACTATCAATGAGCAGTTCTTC. The V call is TRBV3-1, the J call TRBJ2-1; 7 bases agree with TRBD2. The CDR3 contains 13 residues. Trimming took 4 bases from V and 6 from J; bases not matched to a gene: 3. CDR1 and CDR2 (germline): LGHDT, YNNKEL (reference sequence).

The sample holds many counts of this clonotype. This chain uses TRBV6-5 with TRBJ1-6, with TRBD1 as a possible D gene (5 bases). In germline, CDR1 is MNHEY, CDR2 SVGAGI. V lost 2 bases and J 8 bases, leaving 10 bases between the germline ends. The CDR3 is 14 amino acids. The chain's CDR3 is CASSYRGGDSPLHF. In nucleotides, the CDR3 is TGTGCCAGCAGTTACCGGGGGGGGGATTCACCCCTCCACTTT.

This clonotype was seen ten or more times. The V gene is TRBV30, the J gene TRBJ2-1, with D perhaps matching TRBD1 or TRBD2 (5 bases each). The germline gives CDR1 GTSNPN, CDR2 SVGIG (reference sequence). This CDR3 has 12 residues. V dropped 0 bases and J dropped 8 bases, with 8 bases sitting between them. As DNA, the CDR3 is TGTGCCTGGAGTGTAAGGGACGATGAGCAGTTCTTC. Translating it yields CAWSVRDDEQFF.

The CDR3 DNA is TGCGCCAGCAGCCAAGTTGGAGTCGGGTTAGGCAATGAGCAGTTCTTC. Its protein product is CASSQVGVGLGNEQFF. This chain uses TRBV4-3 with TRBJ2-1, with D uncertain. Germline CDR1 LGHNA, CDR2 YSLEER. The V and J ends lost 1 base and 6 bases respectively, with 16 bases between them. The CDR3 runs 16 residues.

The chain carries TRBV2 and TRBJ2-1, with 12 nucleotides matching TRBD2. Germline CDR1 and CDR2: SNHLY and FYNNEI. CDR3 size: 17 residues. The ends lost 4 bases at V and 6 bases at J; junction bases unmatched: 10. CDR3 loop: CASSGRLAGEVFNEQFF. In DNA form, the CDR3 reads TGTGCCAGCAGTGGAAGACTAGCGGGAGAGGTTTTCAATGAGCAGTTCTTC. Full variable domain (rest looked up from reference TRBV2 and TRBJ2-1): EPEVTQTPSHQVTQMGQEVILRCVPISNHLYFYWYRQILGQKVEFLVSFYNNEISEKSEIFDDQFSVERPDGSNFTLKIRSTKLEDSAMYFCASSGRLAGEVFNEQFFGPGTRLTVL.

This clonotype was found many times. The chain uses TRBV28 and TRBJ2-1; weak D call: TRBD2 (6 bases). This CDR3 comprises 14 residues. The V gene lost 2 bases and the J gene lost 8 bases, with 13 bases spanning the gap. Germline V gives CDR1 MDHEN, CDR2 SYDVKM. The CDR3 reads CASSLLATTDEQFF. The CDR3 region has the DNA TGTGCCAGCAGTTTACTAGCGACTACGGATGAGCAGTTCTTC.

J is TRBJ2-1 and V is TRBV27; D not certain. V lost 1 base to trimming and J lost 0 bases, with 10 bases between them. CDR3 length equals 16 residues. In germline, CDR1 is MNHEY, CDR2 SMNVEV (reference sequence). The CDR3 nucleotides are TGTGCCAGCAGTTTATACTGGCGCTTCTCCTACAATGAGCAGTTCTTC. This translates into CASSLYWRFSYNEQFF.